This T cell receptor beta chain was identified during a study of glioma-infiltrating T cells after dendritic cell vaccination. On the study more broadly: Glioblastoma patients came from Phase I and II dendritic cell vaccination trials.

On this clone itself: Its cognate antigen is unknown.

Trimming took 0 bases from V and 0 from J, leaving 10 bases between them. The germline CDR1 and CDR2 sequences are SGHRS and YFSETQ. The CDR3 spans 15 residues. The data were produced by immunoSEQ multiplex PCR, yet TCRdb's version contains in-frame clones alone and is incomplete. The data contain some 110,000 clones, around 91% of them seen just once; the ten biggest clones take up roughly 2.8%. The time point was: after dendritic cell vaccination, including at tumor progression/relapse. Findings of the study overall: Estimated pretreatment TIL content predicted outcome after dendritic cell vaccination.

This chain links TRBV5-1 with TRBJ2-7; no definite D call. The specimen was blood, collected after dendritic cell vaccination. This TCR derives from a human donor with glioblastoma. The CDR3 DNA follows: TGCGCCAGCAGCTTGGGGCAGATCAGCTCCTACGAGCAGTACTTC. Residues: CASSLGQISSYEQYF.